These 5 T cell receptor beta chains came from one sample sequenced in a study of memory CD4+ T cells and cytomegalovirus serostatus. Single viable CD3+CD4+CD8-CD45RO+ cells were sorted as the memory CD4+ T cells. Profiling relied on immunoSEQ multiplex PCR, and the TCRdb table lists in-frame clones only, not all of them. There are under 50,000 clones in the sample; about 73% occur only once, and around 0.94% lies in the top ten. The source material was memory CD4+ T cells from blood. The receptors here all came from an adult in good health and CMV-seronegative.

The J gene is TRBJ2-7, the V gene TRBV10-3; D perhaps matches TRBD1 (6 bases). From germline, CDR1 is ENHRY and CDR2 SYGVKD. The germline V and J ends were trimmed by 10 bases and 4 bases, with 14 bases remaining between them. The CDR3 is 12 residues long. Written as DNA, the CDR3 is TGTGCCACCTCGGGACAAGGATACGAGCAGTACTTC. Its protein is CATSGQGYEQYF.

This clone was counted a few times. This chain connects TRBV5-6 to TRBJ2-3; D is perhaps TRBD1 (5 bases). Germline V gene lookup returns CDR1 SGHDT and CDR2 YYEEEE. This CDR3 is 16 amino acids long. V lost 0 bases and J lost 8, with 19 bases in between. The CDR3 loop is CASSLVLGIRVGTQYF. Written as DNA, the CDR3 is TGTGCCAGCAGCTTGGTATTGGGAATCAGGGTTGGTACGCAGTATTTT.

The chain couples TRBV18 to TRBJ2-2, with a possible D match to TRBD1 (5 bases). There are 17 residues in the CDR3. Trimming removed 1 base from V and 0 bases from J, with 12 bases in between. The germline gives CDR1 KGHSH, CDR2 LQKENI. CDR3 DNA: TGTGCCAGCTCACCACGGGGCAGCGAGGCGAACACCGGGGAGCTGTTTTTT. Amino acids: CASSPRGSEANTGELFF.

The chain carries TRBV6-6 and TRBJ1-1, with D unclear. Germline CDR1 reads MNHNY; CDR2 reads SVGAGI (reference sequence). Trimming left V 6 bases short and J 1 base short, with 9 bases between. The length of the CDR3 is 13 residues. CDR3 protein: CASRRQENTEAFF. Here the CDR3 DNA reads TGTGCCAGCAGAAGGCAGGAGAACACTGAAGCTTTCTTT.

The rearrangement joins TRBV4-3 to TRBJ2-4; D might be TRBD2 (5 bases). CDR3 length equals 18 residues. Trimming took off 4 bases at V and 0 bases at J, with 19 bases between the two ends. Germline V gene sequence: CDR1 LGHNA, CDR2 YSLEER. CDR3 protein: CASSRVFRGEAAKNIQYF. Here the CDR3 DNA reads TGCGCCAGCAGCCGGGTATTTCGGGGAGAAGCAGCCAAAAACATTCAGTACTTC.